This T cell receptor beta chain was captured in a study of CD8+ T cells in alopecia areata (dated by TCRdb to the late 2010s). Describing the broader study: Treated patients were enrolled in an open-label pilot trial of oral tofacitinib, 5 to 10 mg twice daily, for moderate-to-severe alopecia areata. Patients received tofacitinib for 6 to 18 months and were then followed off drug for 6 months to check for delayed response and recurrence. The SALT score, which quantifies the percentage of affected scalp surface area, was used to measure disease severity in treated patients. To study T cell clonal expansion in alopecia areata, the researchers applied high-throughput TCRbeta sequencing to both the C3H/HeJ mouse model and human patients. Scalp tissue and sorted CD4+ and CD8+ peripheral blood T cells from patchy and totalis/universalis alopecia areata patients and from healthy controls were covered by human TCRbeta sequencing. Tofacitinib-treated patients had biopsies at baseline and at 4 and 24 weeks of treatment, with a later scalp biopsy in several patients. Scalp clonality was compared among normal scalp (n=4), patchy alopecia areata scalp (n=8), and alopecia totalis/universalis scalp (n=8). RNA was obtained with the PAXgene miRNA kit for fixed scalp, the miRNeasy kit for PBMCs, and the RNeasy kit for mouse skin. TCRbeta CDR3 regions were amplified by immunoSEQ multiplex PCR using 35 Vbeta forward and 13 Jbeta reverse primers.

Study-wide findings and limitations: Compared with normal scalp, lesional scalp, particularly in alopecia totalis/universalis, had higher clonality and more expanded CD8+ clones, which suggests antigenic drive. TCR sequences shared between patients were less clear than in mice, possibly partly because of HLA diversity in the patient population. Scalp TCR repertoire analysis is complicated because resident alphabeta T cells in normal human skin are also sequenced, whereas mouse skin is dominated by gammadelta T cells. Because the treated cohort was small and had only one nonresponder, larger studies are needed to examine links between baseline CD8+ expansion and response. Tofacitinib significantly lowered scalp clonality and the number of expanded CD8+ clones among the top 100 scalp clones. Many expanded lesional clones were found to persist in scalp and blood during tofacitinib treatment, and relapse after treatment cessation may be partly explained by this persistence.

Libraries came from the immunoSEQ multiplex PCR assay. RNA was extracted from all samples and reverse transcribed into cDNA, which served as template for TCR sequencing. SuperScript III was used for first-strand cDNA synthesis, primed with a 2:1 mix of oligo-dT and random hexamers. A synthetic immune receptor repertoire was used to gauge amplification bias, and whatever bias remained was removed computationally. The paper's processing steps were these. After raw reads were preprocessed to remove errors, the CDR3 was defined following IMGT conventions as running from the conserved cysteine to phenylalanine. Clonality was computed as 1 minus the Shannon entropy, with the entropy normalized by log2 of the number of productive unique TCRs. Whether scalp clones were CD4 or CD8 was inferred by matching scalp TCRbeta sequences against CD4 and CD8 repertoires sorted from blood. TCRdb mirrors the immuneACCESS table, restricted to in-frame sequences. Some clones are absent from its copies; in checked studies, under half trace to an unresolved V gene, and the reason for the others is unknown. The V and J calls and clone size come from that table; D and trimming were worked out from the DNA. In this sample the table shows around 270,000 clones, roughly 60% of which occur a single time. The ten largest clones take up under 2% of the sample.

Trimming removed 4 bases from V and 0 bases from J; the gene matches leave 6 bases unexplained. The CDR3 spans 16 residues, from the cysteine through the phenylalanine. Only the CDR3 portion is preserved as DNA: 48 bases, with reading frame beginning at the first base. Taken from the germline V gene, the CDR1 and CDR2 loops are SGHTA and FQGNSA. This clone has a handful of counts. Which antigen it targets is not known. Nothing much larger sits one base from this clone, and base qualities are not available. Read against the paper, the sample's time point label means: around 22 weeks on oral tofacitinib. The meaning of the sample's treatment or condition label: oral pan-JAK inhibitor, 5-10 mg twice daily. Lesional scalp punch biopsies and peripheral blood were obtained from alopecia areata patients. PBMCs were isolated by density centrifugation and stained for CD3, CD4 and CD8, after which CD4+ and CD8+ T cells were sorted on a FACSAria.

This receptor chain uses TRBV7-2 and TRBJ2-1; 7 of the junction bases match TRBD2. The sequences come from CD4+ T cells sorted from blood, collected at week 24, from a patient treated with tofacitinib. The sequence came from a human donor with alopecia areata. Here is the DNA: TGTGCCAGCAGCTCGACTAGCCCTAGCTCCTACAATGAGCAGTTCTTC. It specifies CASSSTSPSSYNEQFF. The CDR3 plus the reference TRBV7-2 and TRBJ2-1 genes for the other parts give the full variable domain: GAGVSQSPSNKVTEKGKDVELRCDPISGHTALYWYRQSLGQGLEFLIYFQGNSAPDKSGLPSDRFSAERTGGSVSTLTIQRTQQEDSAVYLCASSSTSPSSYNEQFFGPGTRLTVL.